The table lists the clone carrying this T cell receptor (beta chain) with many counts. The antigen remains undetermined. TCRdb redid the calling of the 5' RACE reads with MiXCR, one entry per CDR3 protein. Here the sample spans 200,000 to 300,000 distinct CDR3 sequences, 30% to 40% being singletons. This specimen belongs to a study of CD8 T cells in ankylosing spondylitis. Study-wide points: In peripheral blood, disease-linked CD8+ clones occurred at relatively low frequencies. Typical of ankylosing spondylitis blood, it appeared, was a TCR beta motif of 7 or 8 highly homologous variants.

The CDR3 runs to 13 residues. Trimming left V 2 bases short and J 4 bases short, with 11 bases between. CDR1 and CDR2 from the germline V gene are DFQATT and SNEGSKA (reference sequence). The receptor was derived from a male donor with ankylosing spondylitis or in good health (not recorded which). Sequenced input: blood, either unsorted or a sorted T cell fraction (not recorded which). The chain links TRBV20-1 to TRBJ2-5; D may be TRBD1 or TRBD2 (5 bases each). In DNA form, the CDR3 reads TGCAGTGCTAGACTCGAGGGGCCAGAGACCCAGTACTTC. Its translation is CSARLEGPETQYF.